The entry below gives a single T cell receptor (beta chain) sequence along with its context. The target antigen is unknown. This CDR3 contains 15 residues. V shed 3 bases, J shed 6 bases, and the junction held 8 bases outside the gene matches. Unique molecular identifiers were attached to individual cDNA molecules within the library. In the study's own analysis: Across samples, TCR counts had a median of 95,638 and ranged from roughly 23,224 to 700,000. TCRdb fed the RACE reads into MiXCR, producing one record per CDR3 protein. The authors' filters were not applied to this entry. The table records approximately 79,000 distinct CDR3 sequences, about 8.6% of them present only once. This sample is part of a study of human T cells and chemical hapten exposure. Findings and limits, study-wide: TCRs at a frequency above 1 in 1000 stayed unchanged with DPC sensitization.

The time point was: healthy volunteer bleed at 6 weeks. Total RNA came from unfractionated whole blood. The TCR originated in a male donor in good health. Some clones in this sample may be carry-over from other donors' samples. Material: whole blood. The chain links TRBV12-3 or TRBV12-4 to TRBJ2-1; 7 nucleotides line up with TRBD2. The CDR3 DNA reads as TGTGCCAGCAGTTTTCAAACTAGCGATAGCAATGAGCAGTTCTTC. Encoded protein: CASSFQTSDSNEQFF.